This T cell receptor beta chain is drawn from a study of cytomegalovirus exposure and HLA in healthy donors. General observations from the study: When a later analysis compared HLA-associated TCR beta chains with equally common others, the HLA-associated chains turned out to be more clonally expanded and to have lower generation probabilities. Being indistinguishable, some V segments were excluded, TRBV6-2 and TRBV6-3 among them.

CDR3 size: 16 residues. V lost 0 bases to trimming and J lost 3 bases; unmatched junction nucleotides: 7. Per germline, CDR1 SGHRS and CDR2 YFSETQ. Researchers ran the PCR with 60 Vbeta and 13 Jbeta primers. Measured with immunoSEQ multiplex PCR; TCRdb has only the in-frame clones, and not every one. Seen here are 200,000 or so clones, about 84% observed once, and the top ten hold roughly 1.3%. A remark on this clone: The antigen is unknown.

Healthy people donating bone marrow made up the donors. The chain links TRBV5-1 to TRBJ2-7, with 9 bases fitting TRBD1. The source material was PBMCs. The sequence was collected from a human donor in good health. The CDR3 loop is CASSLGVWDRVYEQYF. CDR3 DNA: TGCGCCAGCAGCTTGGGAGTTTGGGACAGGGTCTACGAGCAGTACTTC.